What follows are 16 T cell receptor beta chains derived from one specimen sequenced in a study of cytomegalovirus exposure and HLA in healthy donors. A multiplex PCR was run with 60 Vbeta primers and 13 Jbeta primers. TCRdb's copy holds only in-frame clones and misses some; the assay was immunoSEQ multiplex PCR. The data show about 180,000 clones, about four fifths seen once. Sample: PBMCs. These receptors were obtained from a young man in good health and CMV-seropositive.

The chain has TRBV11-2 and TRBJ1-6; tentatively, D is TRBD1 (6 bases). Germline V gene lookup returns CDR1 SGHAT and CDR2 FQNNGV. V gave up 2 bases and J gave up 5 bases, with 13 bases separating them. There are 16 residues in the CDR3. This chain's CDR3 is CASSLFRRGDNSPLHF. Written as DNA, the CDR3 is TGTGCCAGCAGCTTATTTCGCAGGGGAGATAATTCACCCCTCCACTTT.

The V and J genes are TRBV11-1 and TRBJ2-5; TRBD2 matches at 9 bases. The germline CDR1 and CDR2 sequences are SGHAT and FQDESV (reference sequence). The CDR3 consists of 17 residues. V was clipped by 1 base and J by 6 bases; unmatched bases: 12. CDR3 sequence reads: CASSLDFTSGRRQTQYF. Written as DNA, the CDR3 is TGTGCCAGCAGCTTAGATTTTACCAGCGGGAGGAGACAGACCCAGTACTTC.

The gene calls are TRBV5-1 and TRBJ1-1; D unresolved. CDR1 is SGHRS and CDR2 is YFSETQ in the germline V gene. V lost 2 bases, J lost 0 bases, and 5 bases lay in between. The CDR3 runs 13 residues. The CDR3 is CASSLGVNTEAFF. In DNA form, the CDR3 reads TGCGCCAGCAGCTTAGGAGTGAACACTGAAGCTTTCTTT.

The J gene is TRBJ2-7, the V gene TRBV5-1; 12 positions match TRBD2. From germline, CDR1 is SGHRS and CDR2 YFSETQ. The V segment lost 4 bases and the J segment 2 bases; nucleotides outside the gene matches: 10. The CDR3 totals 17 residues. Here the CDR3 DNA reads TGCGCCAGCAGCCCGCGAGAGAGGACTAGCGGGACCTACGAGCAGTACTTC. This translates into CASSPRERTSGTYEQYF.

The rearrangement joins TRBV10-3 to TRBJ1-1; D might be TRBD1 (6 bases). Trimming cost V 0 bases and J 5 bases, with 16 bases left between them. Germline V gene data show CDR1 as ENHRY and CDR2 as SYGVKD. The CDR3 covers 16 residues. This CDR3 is CAISESGAGGGTEAFF. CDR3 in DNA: TGTGCCATCAGTGAGTCGGGGGCAGGAGGAGGTACTGAAGCTTTCTTT.

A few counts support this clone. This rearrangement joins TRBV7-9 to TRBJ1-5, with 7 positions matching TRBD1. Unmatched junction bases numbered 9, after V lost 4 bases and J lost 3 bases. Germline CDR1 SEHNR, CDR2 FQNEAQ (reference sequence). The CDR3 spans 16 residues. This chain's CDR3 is CASSSDAGGNNQPQHF. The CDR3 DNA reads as TGTGCCAGCAGCTCCGATGCAGGGGGTAACAATCAGCCCCAGCATTTT.

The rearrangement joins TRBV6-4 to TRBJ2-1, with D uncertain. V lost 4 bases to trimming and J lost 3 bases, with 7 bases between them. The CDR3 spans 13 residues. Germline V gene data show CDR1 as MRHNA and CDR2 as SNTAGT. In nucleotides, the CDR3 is TGTGCCAGCAGTGTCGAGAGCTACAATGAGCAGTTCTTC. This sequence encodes CASSVESYNEQFF.

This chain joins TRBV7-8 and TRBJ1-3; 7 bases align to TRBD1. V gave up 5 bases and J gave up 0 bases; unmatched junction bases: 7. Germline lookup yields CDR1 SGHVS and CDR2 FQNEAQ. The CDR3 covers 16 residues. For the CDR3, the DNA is TGTGCCAGCAGCAGAGACAGGGCGATCTCTGGAAACACCATATATTTT. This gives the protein CASSRDRAISGNTIYF.

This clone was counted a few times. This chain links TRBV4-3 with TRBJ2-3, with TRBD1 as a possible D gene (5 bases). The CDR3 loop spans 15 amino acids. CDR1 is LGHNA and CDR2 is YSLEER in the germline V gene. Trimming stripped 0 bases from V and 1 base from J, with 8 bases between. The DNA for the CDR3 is TGCGCCAGCAGCCAAGAGGTGGGGCGCACAGATACGCAGTATTTT. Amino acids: CASSQEVGRTDTQYF.

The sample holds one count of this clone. CDR3 sequence (DNA): TGTGCCAGCAGCTTAAGTCGATTGTGGGGGGAACACAATGAGCAGTTCTTC. It encodes CASSLSRLWGEHNEQFF. The rearrangement links TRBV7-2 to TRBJ2-1, with D possibly matching TRBD2 (6 bases). The germline V gene has CDR1 SGHTA and CDR2 FQGNSA. Trimming took off 2 bases at V and 5 bases at J, with 19 bases between the two ends. CDR3 length: 17 residues. Using reference TRBV7-2 and TRBJ2-1 for the parts outside the CDR3, the full variable domain is GAGVSQSPSNKVTEKGKDVELRCDPISGHTALYWYRQSLGQGLEFLIYFQGNSAPDKSGLPSDRFSAERTGGSVSTLTIQRTQQEDSAVYLCASSLSRLWGEHNEQFFGPGTRLTVL.

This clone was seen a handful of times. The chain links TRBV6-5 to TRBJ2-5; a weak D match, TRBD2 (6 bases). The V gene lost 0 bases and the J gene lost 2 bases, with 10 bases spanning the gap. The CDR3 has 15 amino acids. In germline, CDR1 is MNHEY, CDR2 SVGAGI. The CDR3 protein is CASSYSWGVQETQYF. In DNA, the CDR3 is TGTGCCAGCAGTTACTCGTGGGGGGTACAAGAGACCCAGTACTTC.

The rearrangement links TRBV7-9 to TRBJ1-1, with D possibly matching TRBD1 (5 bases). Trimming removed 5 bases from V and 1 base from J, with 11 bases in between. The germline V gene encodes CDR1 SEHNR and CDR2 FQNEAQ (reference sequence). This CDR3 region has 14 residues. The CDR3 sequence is CASSIRTGNTEAFF. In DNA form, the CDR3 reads TGTGCCAGCAGCATCCGAACAGGGAACACTGAAGCTTTCTTT.

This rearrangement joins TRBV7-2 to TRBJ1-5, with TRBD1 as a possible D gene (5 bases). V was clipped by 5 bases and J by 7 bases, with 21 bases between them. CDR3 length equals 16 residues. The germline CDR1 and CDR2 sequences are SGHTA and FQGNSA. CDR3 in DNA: TGTGCCAGCAGCGCAGGGTCAGTACAGCCCGGGCAGCCCCAGCATTTT. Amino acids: CASSAGSVQPGQPQHF.

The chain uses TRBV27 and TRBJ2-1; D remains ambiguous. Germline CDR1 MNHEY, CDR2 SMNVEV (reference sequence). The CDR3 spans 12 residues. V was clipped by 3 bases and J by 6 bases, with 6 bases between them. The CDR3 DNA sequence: TGTGCCAGCAGTTTCTCGGGCAATGAGCAGTTCTTC. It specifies CASSFSGNEQFF.

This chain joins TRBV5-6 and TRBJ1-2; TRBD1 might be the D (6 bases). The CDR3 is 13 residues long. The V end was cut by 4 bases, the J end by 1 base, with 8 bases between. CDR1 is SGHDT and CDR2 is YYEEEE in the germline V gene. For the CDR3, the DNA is TGTGCCAGCAGCCCAGGGGTTAACTATGGCTACACCTTC. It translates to CASSPGVNYGYTF.

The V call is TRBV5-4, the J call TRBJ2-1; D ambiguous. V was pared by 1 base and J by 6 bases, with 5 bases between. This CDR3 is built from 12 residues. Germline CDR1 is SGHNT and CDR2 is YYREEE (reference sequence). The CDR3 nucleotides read TGTGCCAGCAGCTTGACGAGCAATGAGCAGTTCTTC. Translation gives CASSLTSNEQFF.